This T cell receptor (beta chain) originates from a study of blood T cell repertoires in COVID-19. Study in general: The analysed material was cDNA or gDNA that came from T cells, B-cell-depleted T cells, or PBMCs.

Authors' processing steps: Estimated nucleated cell counts came from reference gene primer amplification. The repertoire was sequenced with immunoSEQ multiplex PCR; TCRdb's copy has only in-frame clones and lacks some. V and J calls and clone size are given by that table; D and trimming were obtained from the DNA. The table includes tens of thousands of clones, around nine tenths detected once. The V end was cut by 1 base, the J end by 3 bases, with 10 bases between. The germline V gene encodes CDR1 SGHNT and CDR2 YENEEA. This CDR3 has 15 residues. The material sequenced was peripheral blood. The TCR was taken from a man aged 60 to 69 with acute or convalescent COVID-19. The chain is built from TRBV11-3 and TRBJ2-1; D is undetermined. The CDR3 protein is CASSLGGAYYNEQFF. In DNA form, the CDR3 reads TGTGCCAGCAGCTTAGGCGGAGCGTACTACAATGAGCAGTTCTTC. The entire variable domain, with the rest obtained from reference TRBV11-3 and TRBJ2-1, is as follows: EAGVVQSPRYKIIEKKQPVAFWCNPISGHNTLYWYLQNLGQGPELLIRYENEEAVDDSQLPKDRFSAERLKGVDSTLKIQPAELGDSAVYLCASSLGGAYYNEQFFGPGTRLTVL.